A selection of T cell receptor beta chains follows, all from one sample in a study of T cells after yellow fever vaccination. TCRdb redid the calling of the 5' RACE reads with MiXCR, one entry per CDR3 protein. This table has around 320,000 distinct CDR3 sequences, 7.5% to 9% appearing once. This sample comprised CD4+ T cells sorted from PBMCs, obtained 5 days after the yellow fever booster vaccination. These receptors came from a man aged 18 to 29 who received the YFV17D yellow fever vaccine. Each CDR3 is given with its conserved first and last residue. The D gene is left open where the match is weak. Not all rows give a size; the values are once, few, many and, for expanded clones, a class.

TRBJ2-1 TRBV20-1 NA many CSARSRSGEQFF TGCAGTGCTAGATCGCGCTCGGGTGAGCAGTTCTTC
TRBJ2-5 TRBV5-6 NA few CASSLEAPGRETQYF TGTGCCAGCAGCTTGGAGGCCCCGGGGCGAGAGACCCAGTACTTC
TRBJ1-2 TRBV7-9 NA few CASSEQGNYGYTF TGTGCCAGCAGCGAACAGGGAAACTATGGCTACACCTTC
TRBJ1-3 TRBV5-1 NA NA CASSLWGDSGNTIYF TGCGCCAGCAGCCTTTGGGGGGACTCTGGAAACACCATATATTTT
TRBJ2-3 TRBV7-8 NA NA CASSLVRPTDTQYF TGTGCCAGCAGCTTAGTACGACCCACAGATACGCAGTATTTT
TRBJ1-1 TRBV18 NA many CASSPGGGGTEAFF TGTGCCAGCTCACCTGGCGGAGGGGGCACTGAAGCTTTCTTT
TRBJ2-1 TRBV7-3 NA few CASSLSGTLNNEQFF TGTGCCAGCAGCTTATCAGGGACTCTAAACAATGAGCAGTTCTTC
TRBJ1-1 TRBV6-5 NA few CASSYRVGTEAFF TGTGCCAGCAGTTACCGCGTAGGCACTGAAGCTTTCTTT
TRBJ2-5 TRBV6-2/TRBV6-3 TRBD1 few CANTGESETQYF TGTGCCAACACAGGGGAGTCAGAGACCCAGTACTTC
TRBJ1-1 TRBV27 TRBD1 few CASSTGVYTEAFF TGTGCCAGTTCGACAGGGGTTTACACTGAAGCTTTCTTT
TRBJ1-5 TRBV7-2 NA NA CASSFGAGGSNQPQHF TGTGCCAGCTCCTTTGGGGCGGGGGGAAGCAATCAGCCCCAGCATTTT
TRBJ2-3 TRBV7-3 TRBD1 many CASSPDRGSTDTQYF TGTGCCAGCAGCCCGGACAGGGGAAGCACAGATACGCAGTATTTT
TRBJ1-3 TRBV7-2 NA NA CASSSDIRSNPDF TGTGCCAGCAGCTCAGATATCCGGAGCAATCCGGATTTT
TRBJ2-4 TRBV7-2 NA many CASSHYQPLAKNIQYF TGTGCCAGCAGCCACTACCAGCCTCTAGCCAAAAACATTCAGTACTTC
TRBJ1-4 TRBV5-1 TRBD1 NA CASSRQGADEKLFF TGCGCCAGCAGCCGACAGGGGGCCGATGAAAAACTGTTTTTT
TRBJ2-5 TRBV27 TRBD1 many CASRGRGRETQYF TGTGCCAGCAGAGGCAGGGGGCGAGAGACCCAGTACTTC
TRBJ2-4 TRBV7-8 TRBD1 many CASSYSGGATKNIQYF TGTGCCAGCAGCTACTCAGGGGGCGCGACCAAAAACATTCAGTACTTC
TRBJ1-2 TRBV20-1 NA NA CSALTGQANYGYTF TGCAGTGCCTTAACAGGGCAAGCTAACTATGGCTACACCTTC
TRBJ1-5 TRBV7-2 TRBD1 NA CASSLDPTGLEHF TGTGCCAGCAGCTTAGACCCGACAGGGCTCGAGCATTTT
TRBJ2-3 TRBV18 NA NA CASSPRAGSEDTQYF TGTGCCAGCTCACCACGTGCAGGGTCTGAAGATACGCAGTATTTT
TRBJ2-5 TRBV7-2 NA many CASSLDRSQETQYF TGTGCCAGCAGCTTAGACCGAAGCCAAGAGACCCAGTACTTC
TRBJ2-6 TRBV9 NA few CASSVGQTSGANVLTF TGTGCCAGCAGCGTAGGACAAACGTCTGGGGCCAACGTCCTGACTTTC
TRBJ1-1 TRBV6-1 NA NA CASSEGSNWNTEAFF TGTGCCAGCAGTGAAGGGTCAAACTGGAACACTGAAGCTTTCTTT
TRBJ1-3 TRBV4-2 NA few CASSPTYGGLGNTIYF TGTGCCAGTAGCCCGACTTACGGGGGGCTCGGAAACACCATATATTTT
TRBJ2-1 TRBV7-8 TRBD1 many CASRQKPQGAPIENEQFF TGTGCCAGCAGACAAAAGCCCCAGGGGGCACCAATAGAGAATGAGCAGTTCTTC
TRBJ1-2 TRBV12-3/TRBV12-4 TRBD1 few CASSLGDSTFYGYTF TGTGCCAGCAGTTTGGGGGACAGCACTTTCTATGGCTACACCTTC
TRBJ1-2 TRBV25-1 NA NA CASSDSSSLGYTF TGTGCCAGCAGTGATTCTTCCAGTCTGGGCTACACCTTC
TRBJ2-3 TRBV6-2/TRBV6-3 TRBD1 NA CASSSWTGATTDTQYF TGTGCCAGCAGTTCTTGGACAGGGGCGACCACAGATACGCAGTATTTT
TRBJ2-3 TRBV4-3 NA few CASSQDPGRATDTQYF TGCGCCAGCAGCCAAGATCCCGGCAGGGCCACAGATACGCAGTATTTT
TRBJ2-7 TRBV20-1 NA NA CSQSRTGTYEQYF TGCAGTCAATCCCGGACTGGAACCTACGAGCAGTACTTC
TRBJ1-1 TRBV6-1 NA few CASRGDFAWAFF TGTGCCAGCAGGGGGGATTTCGCCTGGGCTTTCTTT
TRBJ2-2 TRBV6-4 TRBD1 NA CASSPQPGGNTGELFF TGTGCCAGCAGCCCCCAGCCAGGGGGGAACACCGGGGAGCTGTTTTTT
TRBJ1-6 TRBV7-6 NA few CASSLFGKGMNSPLHF TGTGCCAGCAGCTTATTCGGGAAGGGGATGAATTCACCCCTCCACTTT
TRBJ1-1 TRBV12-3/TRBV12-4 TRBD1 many CASSYGTGDTEAFF TGTGCCAGCAGTTACGGGACAGGGGACACTGAAGCTTTCTTT
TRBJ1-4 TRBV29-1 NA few CGGGKDEKLFF TGCGGGGGGGGGAAGGATGAAAAACTGTTTTTT
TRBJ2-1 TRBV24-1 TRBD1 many CATASTGGSYNEQFF TGTGCCACCGCTTCGACAGGGGGGTCCTACAATGAGCAGTTCTTC
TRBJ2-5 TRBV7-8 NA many CASSFGEQETQYF TGTGCCAGCAGCTTCGGCGAACAAGAGACCCAGTACTTC
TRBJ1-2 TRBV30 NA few CAWIRDSYGYTF TGTGCCTGGATACGGGACTCATATGGCTACACCTTC
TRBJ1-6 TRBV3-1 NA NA CASSQPEGNSPLHF TGTGCCAGCAGCCAACCCGAGGGCAATTCACCCCTCCACTTT
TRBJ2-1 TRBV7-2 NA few CASSLFEGIYNEQFF TGTGCCAGCAGCTTATTCGAAGGGATCTACAATGAGCAGTTCTTC
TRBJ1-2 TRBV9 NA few CASSLLGGSEGYTF TGTGCCAGCAGCCTACTTGGGGGGTCGGAAGGCTACACCTTC
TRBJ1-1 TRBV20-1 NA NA CSARWPNKLEAFF TGCAGTGCTAGATGGCCCAATAAACTTGAAGCTTTCTTT
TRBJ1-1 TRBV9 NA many CASSVSGPSTEAFF TGTGCCAGCAGCGTATCCGGCCCGTCCACTGAAGCTTTCTTT
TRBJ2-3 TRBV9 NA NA CASSVVAGTDTQYF TGTGCCAGCAGCGTAGTGGCGGGGACAGATACGCAGTATTTT
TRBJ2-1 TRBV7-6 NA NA CASGGAHNEQFF TGTGCCAGCGGGGGGGCACACAATGAGCAGTTCTTC
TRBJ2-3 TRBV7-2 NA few CASSLAPPASGVSTDTQYF TGTGCCAGCAGCTTAGCTCCACCAGCCTCCGGGGTGAGCACAGATACGCAGTATTTT
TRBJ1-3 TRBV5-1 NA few CASSLRPGSSGNTIYF TGCGCCAGCAGCTTGCGCCCGGGAAGCTCTGGAAACACCATATATTTT
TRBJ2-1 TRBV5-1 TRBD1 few CASSYQGASGEQFF TGCGCCAGCAGCTACCAGGGGGCGTCGGGGGAGCAGTTCTTC
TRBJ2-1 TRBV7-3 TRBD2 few CASSLVGTSEQFF TGTGCCAGCAGCTTAGTCGGGACTAGTGAGCAGTTCTTC
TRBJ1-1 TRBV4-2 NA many CASSQEGQQNTEAFF TGTGCCAGCAGCCAAGAAGGGCAGCAGAACACTGAAGCTTTCTTT
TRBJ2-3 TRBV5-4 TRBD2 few CASSAPGLAGGTDTQYF TGTGCCAGCAGCGCCCCGGGACTAGCGGGGGGGACAGATACGCAGTATTTT